Listed below are T cell receptor beta chains from one sample, sequenced in a study of cytomegalovirus exposure and HLA in healthy donors. Data came from immunoSEQ multiplex PCR; TCRdb stores just in-frame clones and leaves some out. The sample records 95,000 to 150,000 clones, over 70% being singletons. What was sequenced was PBMCs. These receptors came from a man aged 35 to 55 in good health and CMV-seropositive. The CDR3 runs from the conserved cysteine through the conserved F or W. The D gene is left open where the match is weak. Size is stated for part of the rows, as once, few or many counts, or as a class when the clone is expanded.

V	D	size	J	DNA	CDR3
TRBV30	TRBD2	-	TRBJ2-5	TGTGCCTGGAGTGTAGGACTAGCGGTTCAAGAGACCCAGTACTTC	CAWSVGLAVQETQYF
TRBV19	TRBD2	-	TRBJ2-1	TGTGCCAGTAGTGCTTTGACTAGCGGGAGGGCCTACAATGAGCAGTTCTTC	CASSALTSGRAYNEQFF
TRBV5-5	-	few	TRBJ2-5	TGTGCCAGCACTCATGAGCCACAGGTGGAGACCCAGTACTTC	CASTHEPQVETQYF
TRBV6-5	TRBD1	-	TRBJ1-6	TGTGCCAGCAGTTACTACGTCCCGGACAGGGAATCACCCCTCCACTTT	CASSYYVPDRESPLHF
TRBV7-2	-	few	TRBJ1-1	TGTGCCAGCAGCTTAGCGATTGTAATGGAGGGAGGCACTGAAGCTTTCTTT	CASSLAIVMEGGTEAFF
TRBV7-8	-	-	TRBJ2-4	TGTGCCAGCAGCTTAGATTTCGGGGTCAGTAAGAAGAGCATTCAGTACTTC	CASSLDFGVSKKSIQYF
TRBV27	TRBD2	-	TRBJ2-2	TGTGCCAGCAGTACTAGCGGGAGGGCCACCGGGGAGCTGTTTTTT	CASSTSGRATGELFF
TRBV14	-	-	TRBJ2-5	TGTGCCAGCTCCCCAGGGCCCGTCGTTGGGGCCCAGTACTTC	CASSPGPVVGAQYF
TRBV2	-	once	TRBJ1-5	TGTGCCAGTCGGACTGGGAAAGGTGGCAATCAGCCCCAGCATTTT	CASRTGKGGNQPQHF
TRBV11-1	TRBD1	-	TRBJ2-1	TGTGCCAGCAGCTTAGAGGGGGGACAGGGGGTCAATGAGCAGTTCTTC	CASSLEGGQGVNEQFF
TRBV10-3	-	-	TRBJ2-5	TGTGCCATCAGCCCAGGGGAAGACGGAGAGACCCAGTACTTC	CAISPGEDGETQYF